These 24 T cell receptor beta chains were all obtained from the same sample, sequenced in a study of shared clonotypes between healthy human individuals. Sequencing was performed with immunoSEQ multiplex PCR; in TCRdb, only in-frame clones are kept and a portion is missing. Among about 2,200,000 clones listed, 85% to 95% were seen once. Naive-designated CD8 cells lacked CD45RO, were positively enriched for CCR7, and omitted terminally differentiated effector memory CD45RA+ cells. Sequences were obtained from naive CD8+ T cells from PBMCs. All receptors derive from a man younger than 30 in good health. Some clones in this sample may be carry-over from other donors' samples.

The chain combines TRBV7-9 with TRBJ2-7; D gene ambiguous. The V and J ends lost 5 bases and 0 bases respectively, with 8 bases between them. Germline CDR1 and CDR2: SEHNR and FQNEAQ (reference sequence). The CDR3 loop spans 13 amino acids. CDR3 region: CASSERDSYEQYF. The CDR3 bases are TGTGCCAGCAGCGAACGCGACTCCTACGAGCAGTACTTC.

This clone appeared a few times. V usage is TRBV14 and J usage is TRBJ2-1, with D possibly being TRBD2 (6 bases). The CDR3 sequence is 13 residues long. Germline assignment: CDR1 SGHDN and CDR2 FVKESK. Trimming removed 4 bases from V and 9 bases from J, with 13 bases in between. The CDR3: CASSPRRAGEQFF. In DNA, the CDR3 is TGTGCCAGCAGCCCACGGAGGGCGGGTGAGCAGTTCTTC.

V and J are TRBV27 and TRBJ2-7; 7 nucleotides align to TRBD1. CDR1 is MNHEY and CDR2 is SMNVEV in the germline V gene (reference sequence). The CDR3 has 13 residues. V trimming: 5 bases; J trimming: 7 bases; junction bases outside the gene matches: 8. The CDR3 nucleotides read TGTGCCAGCAGTGACGGACAGGTTTTGGAGCAGTACTTC. Translation: CASSDGQVLEQYF.

The chain couples TRBV27 to TRBJ2-7; D perhaps matches TRBD2 (6 bases). Trimming cost V 5 bases and J 7 bases, with 18 bases left between them. The CDR3 runs to 14 residues. The germline V gene has CDR1 MNHEY and CDR2 SMNVEV (reference sequence). The CDR3 region is CASSLGGGPFEQYF. The CDR3 DNA follows: TGTGCCAGCAGTCTCGGGGGAGGACCTTTTGAGCAGTACTTC.

The rearrangement uses TRBV19 and TRBJ1-2; D is perhaps TRBD1 (5 bases). Germline V CDR1 and CDR2: LNHDA, SQIVND (reference sequence). Trimming left V 6 bases short and J 5 bases short, with 22 bases between. The CDR3 is 16 amino acids. The DNA of the CDR3 is TGTGCCAGTAGGATCCCCTCGGGGGATCGTGTTTATGGCTACACCTTC. Amino acids: CASRIPSGDRVYGYTF.

In its sample, this clone was seen a few times. Other DNA sequences in the same sample also yield this CDR3. The chain carries TRBV27 and TRBJ2-7; D ambiguous. Germline values: CDR1 MNHEY, CDR2 SMNVEV (reference sequence). The CDR3 consists of 11 residues. The V end lost 6 bases, the J end lost 6 bases, and 9 bases lay between the germline ends. CDR3 in amino acids: CASSRGGEQYF. In DNA form, the CDR3 reads TGTGCCAGCAGCAGAGGCGGCGAGCAGTACTTC.

The chain joins TRBV9 to TRBJ2-3, with D unresolved. The germline V gene has CDR1 SGDLS and CDR2 YYNGEE. The CDR3 has 12 residues. V was shortened by 7 bases and J by 4 bases, with 10 bases between the two germline ends. The CDR3 is CASAPGPDTQYF. The CDR3 DNA follows: TGTGCCAGCGCCCCTGGTCCAGATACGCAGTATTTT. Based on the CDR3 plus reference TRBV9 and TRBJ2-3, the full variable domain is DSGVTQTPKHLITATGQRVTLRCSPRSGDLSVYWYQQSLDQGLQFLIQYYNGEERAKGNILERFSAQQFPDLHSELNLSSLELGDSALYFCASAPGPDTQYFGPGTRLTVL.

The chain combines TRBV5-6 with TRBJ2-7; D gene ambiguous. Germline V gene lookup returns CDR1 SGHDT and CDR2 YYEEEE. Trimming took 1 base from V and 3 from J, leaving 11 bases between them. This CDR3 spans 14 amino acids. Here the CDR3 reads CASSLIDTRYEQYF. As DNA, the CDR3 is TGTGCCAGCAGCTTGATTGACACCCGCTACGAGCAGTACTTC.

This rearrangement joins TRBV6-1 to TRBJ1-2; D is unclear. V was cut by 3 bases and J by 0 bases, with 11 bases left in between. CDR3 length: 15 residues. The germline V gene encodes CDR1 MNHNS and CDR2 SASEGT. This CDR3 reads CASSDRYEANYGYTF. The DNA for the CDR3 is TGTGCCAGCAGTGATCGATACGAAGCTAACTATGGCTACACCTTC.

The V and J genes are TRBV15 and TRBJ1-3; D is possibly TRBD1 (6 bases). Germline CDR1 is LNHNV and CDR2 is YYDKDF (reference sequence). CDR3 length: 14 amino acids. Trimming pared 0 bases from V and 7 bases from J, leaving 10 bases between. CDR3 loop: CATSRDRGWNTIYF. CDR3 sequence (DNA): TGTGCCACCAGCAGAGATAGGGGGTGGAACACCATATATTTT.

CDR3 coding DNA: TGTGCCAGCAGCCTCCCAGGGCGCCCTGAGCAGTACTTC. This gives the protein CASSLPGRPEQYF. This sequence joins TRBV7-9 and TRBJ2-7, with TRBD1 as a possible D gene (5 bases). V was cut by 5 bases and J by 7 bases, with 15 bases left in between. The CDR3 is 13 residues long. From germline, CDR1 is SEHNR and CDR2 FQNEAQ (reference sequence).

This chain links TRBV4-2 with TRBJ1-2; TRBD1 matches 9 bases. This CDR3 has 15 residues. The germline CDR1 and CDR2 sequences are LGHNA and YNFKEQ. With 0 bases clipped from V and 7 bases from J, the junction kept 6 bases outside the gene matches. The CDR3 spells CASSQEQTGGGGYTF. The CDR3 DNA is TGTGCCAGCAGCCAAGAACAGACAGGGGGAGGTGGCTACACCTTC.

The genes are TRBV27 and TRBJ1-1, with D possibly being TRBD1 (5 bases). V lost 6 bases, J lost 11 bases, and 19 bases lay in between. The V gene's germline CDR1 is MNHEY and CDR2 SMNVEV (reference sequence). This CDR3 has 13 residues. CDR3 region: CASSLDTGLVAFF. The DNA for the CDR3 is TGTGCCAGCAGCCTGGACACGGGGCTGGTGGCTTTCTTT.

The chain combines TRBV15 with TRBJ2-5; no firm D call. Between the trimmed V and J ends, which lost 8 bases and 4 bases, there was a span of 14 bases. The CDR3 contains 13 residues. CDR1 is LNHNV, CDR2 YYDKDF, per germline (reference sequence). CDR3 bases: TGTGCCACCGTGGGCCAGACCAGAGAGACCCAGTACTTC. Its protein product is CATVGQTRETQYF.

This chain connects TRBV9 to TRBJ1-4, with D hard to call. With 9 bases removed from V and 0 bases from J, the gap between germline ends came to 9 bases. There are 13 residues in the CDR3. Germline V CDR1 and CDR2: SGDLS, YYNGEE. CDR3 loop: CATRRSTNEKLFF. DNA for the CDR3: TGTGCCACCAGGCGGTCAACTAATGAAAAACTGTTTTTT. Based on the CDR3 plus reference TRBV9 and TRBJ1-4, the full variable domain is DSGVTQTPKHLITATGQRVTLRCSPRSGDLSVYWYQQSLDQGLQFLIQYYNGEERAKGNILERFSAQQFPDLHSELNLSSLELGDSALYFCATRRSTNEKLFFGSGTQLSVL.

The V gene is TRBV4-3, the J gene TRBJ2-5; a weak D match, TRBD2 (5 bases). The CDR3 is 13 residues long. Trimming left V 3 bases short and J 10 bases short, with 15 bases between. Germline-derived CDR1 and CDR2 are LGHNA and YSLEER. This CDR3 is CASSHLTGNDQYF. Here the CDR3 DNA reads TGCGCCAGCAGCCACCTTACGGGAAACGACCAGTACTTC.

The chain has TRBV5-8 and TRBJ2-7; 10 nucleotides line up with TRBD1. Germline CDR1 is SGHTS and CDR2 is YDEGEE. CDR3 length: 15 amino acids. V trimming: 5 bases; J trimming: 2 bases; junction bases outside the gene matches: 7. Written as DNA, the CDR3 is TGTGCCAGCAGTCTCGCCGGGACAGGGGCCTACGAGCAGTACTTC. Translation: CASSLAGTGAYEQYF. Full variable domain (outside the CDR3, taken from reference TRBV5-8 and TRBJ2-7): EAGVTQSPTHLIKTRGQQATLRCSPISGHTSVYWYQQALGLGLQFLLWYDEGEERNRGNFPPRFSGRQFPNYSSELNVNALELEDSALYLCASSLAGTGAYEQYFGPGTRLTVT.

V is TRBV2 and J is TRBJ1-2; no reliable D call. CDR1 SNHLY and CDR2 FYNNEI come from the germline V gene. Between the trimmed V and J ends, which lost 0 bases and 0 bases, there was a span of 11 bases. This CDR3 spans 16 amino acids. The CDR3 spells CASSEARVTSNYGYTF. The CDR3 nucleotides are TGTGCCAGCAGTGAAGCAAGGGTGACTTCTAACTATGGCTACACCTTC. The complete variable domain, with remaining parts taken from reference TRBV2 and TRBJ1-2, reads EPEVTQTPSHQVTQMGQEVILRCVPISNHLYFYWYRQILGQKVEFLVSFYNNEISEKSEIFDDQFSVERPDGSNFTLKIRSTKLEDSAMYFCASSEARVTSNYGYTFGSGTRLTVV.

The chain couples TRBV28 to TRBJ2-7; the D gene could be TRBD1 or TRBD2 (6 bases each). Trimming took 6 bases from V and 2 from J, leaving 20 bases between them. Germline V CDR1 and CDR2: MDHEN, SYDVKM. The CDR3 is 16 residues long. The CDR3 spells CASSPGAGSTAYEQYF. The DNA of the CDR3 is TGTGCCAGCAGCCCGGGGGCGGGGTCGACGGCCTACGAGCAGTACTTC. Together with reference TRBV28 and TRBJ2-7, the CDR3 gives the full variable domain: DVKVTQSSRYLVKRTGEKVFLECVQDMDHENMFWYRQDPGLGLRLIYFSYDVKMKEKGDIPEGYSVSREKKERFSLILESASTNQTSMYLCASSPGAGSTAYEQYFGPGTRLTVT.

With respect to this clone: The same CDR3 is also encoded by other DNA sequences in this sample. The V gene is TRBV27, the J gene TRBJ2-7, with TRBD2 matching over 10 bases. This CDR3 is 16 amino acids long. Trimming cost V 3 bases and J 4 bases; bases outside gene matches: 9. CDR1 is MNHEY and CDR2 is SMNVEV in the germline V gene (reference sequence). The CDR3 reads CASSFSLAGGYYEQYF. The CDR3 coding sequence is TGTGCCAGCAGTTTCTCCTTAGCGGGAGGATATTACGAGCAGTACTTC.

V is TRBV7-9 and J is TRBJ2-3, with TRBD1 identical over 8 bases. CDR1 and CDR2 (germline): SEHNR, FQNEAQ (reference sequence). This CDR3 has 17 amino acids. V lost 5 bases and J lost 5; bases outside the gene matches: 15. CDR3 nucleotides: TGTGCCAGCAGCAAGCCGACGACAGGGGAGATACTAGATACGCAGTATTTT. Translated, it gives CASSKPTTGEILDTQYF.

The CDR3 loop reads CASSYLAGSDTQYF. The CDR3 nucleotides are TGTGCCAGCAGTTATCTAGCGGGCTCAGATACGCAGTATTTT. The chain links TRBV27 to TRBJ2-3; 8 bases are shared with TRBD2. The CDR3 has 14 amino acids. Germline V gives CDR1 MNHEY, CDR2 SMNVEV (reference sequence). With V trimmed by 4 bases and J by 4 bases, 4 bases remained unmatched.

The chain uses TRBV9 and TRBJ1-1; no clear D. Germline V gene lookup returns CDR1 SGDLS and CDR2 YYNGEE. The CDR3 contains 15 residues. Trimming shortened V by 3 bases and J by 3 bases, and 15 bases separated the two germline ends. CDR3: CASSAPIRADTEAFF. The CDR3 DNA follows: TGTGCCAGCAGCGCTCCCATTAGGGCGGACACTGAAGCTTTCTTT.

This chain joins TRBV11-3 and TRBJ2-7, with 8 bases identical to TRBD2. The V gene's germline CDR1 is SGHNT and CDR2 YENEEA. This CDR3 is 14 amino acids long. V shed 5 bases and J 1 base; nucleotides not matched to a gene: 4. DNA for the CDR3: TGTGCCAGCAGCCTTTCGGGAGGGTCCTACGAGCAGTACTTC. Its translation is CASSLSGGSYEQYF.